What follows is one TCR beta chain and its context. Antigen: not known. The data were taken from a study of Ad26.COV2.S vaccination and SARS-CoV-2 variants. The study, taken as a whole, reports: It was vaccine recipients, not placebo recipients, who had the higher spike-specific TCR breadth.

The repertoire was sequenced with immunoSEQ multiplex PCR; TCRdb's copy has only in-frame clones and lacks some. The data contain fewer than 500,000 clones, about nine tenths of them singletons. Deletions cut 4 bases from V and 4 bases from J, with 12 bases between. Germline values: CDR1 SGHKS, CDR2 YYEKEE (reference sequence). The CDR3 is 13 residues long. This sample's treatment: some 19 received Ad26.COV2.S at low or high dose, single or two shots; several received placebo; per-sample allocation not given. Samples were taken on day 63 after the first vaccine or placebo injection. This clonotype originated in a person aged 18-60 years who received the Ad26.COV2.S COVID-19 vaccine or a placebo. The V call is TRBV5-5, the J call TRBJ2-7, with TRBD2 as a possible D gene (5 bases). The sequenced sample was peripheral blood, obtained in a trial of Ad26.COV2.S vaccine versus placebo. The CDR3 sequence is CASSRGRTYEQYF. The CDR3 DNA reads TGTGCCAGCAGCCGGGGTAGAACGTACGAGCAGTACTTC.